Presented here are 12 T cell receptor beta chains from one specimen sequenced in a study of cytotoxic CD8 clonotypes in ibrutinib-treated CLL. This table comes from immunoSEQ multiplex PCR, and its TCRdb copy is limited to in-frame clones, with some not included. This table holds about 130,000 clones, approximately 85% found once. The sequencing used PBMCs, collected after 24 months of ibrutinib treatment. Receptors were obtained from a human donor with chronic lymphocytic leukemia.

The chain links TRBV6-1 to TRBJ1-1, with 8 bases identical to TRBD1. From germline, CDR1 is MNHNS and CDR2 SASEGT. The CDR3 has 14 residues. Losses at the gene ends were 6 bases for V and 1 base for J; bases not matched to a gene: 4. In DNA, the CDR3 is TGTGCCAGCAGGGGACAGGCCCAGAACACTGAAGCTTTCTTT. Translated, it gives CASRGQAQNTEAFF.

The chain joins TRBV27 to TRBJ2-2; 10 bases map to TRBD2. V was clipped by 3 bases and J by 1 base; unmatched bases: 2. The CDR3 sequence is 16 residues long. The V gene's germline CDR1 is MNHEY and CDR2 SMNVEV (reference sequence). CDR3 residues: CASSFRLAGNTGELFF. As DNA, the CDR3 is TGTGCCAGCAGTTTCCGACTAGCGGGGAACACCGGGGAGCTGTTTTTT.

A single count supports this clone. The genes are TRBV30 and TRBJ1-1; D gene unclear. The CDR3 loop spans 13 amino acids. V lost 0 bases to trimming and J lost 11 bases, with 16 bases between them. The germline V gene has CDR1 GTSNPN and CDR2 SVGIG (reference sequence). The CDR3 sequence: CAWSVQSFGSAFF. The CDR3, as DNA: TGTGCCTGGAGTGTACAGTCCTTTGGGAGTGCTTTCTTT.

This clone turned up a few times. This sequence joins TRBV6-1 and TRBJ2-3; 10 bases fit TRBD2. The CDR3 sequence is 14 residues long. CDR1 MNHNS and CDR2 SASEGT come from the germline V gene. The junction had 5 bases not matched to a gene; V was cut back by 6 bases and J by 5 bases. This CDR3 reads CASRPSGSVDTQYF. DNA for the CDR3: TGTGCCAGCAGACCTAGCGGGAGTGTAGATACGCAGTATTTT.

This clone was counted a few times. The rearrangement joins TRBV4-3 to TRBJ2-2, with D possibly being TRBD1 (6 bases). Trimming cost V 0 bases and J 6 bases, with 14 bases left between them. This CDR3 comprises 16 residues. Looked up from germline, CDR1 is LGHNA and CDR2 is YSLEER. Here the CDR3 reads CASSQDLGGGAGELFF. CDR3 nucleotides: TGCGCCAGCAGCCAAGACCTAGGGGGTGGCGCCGGGGAGCTGTTTTTT.

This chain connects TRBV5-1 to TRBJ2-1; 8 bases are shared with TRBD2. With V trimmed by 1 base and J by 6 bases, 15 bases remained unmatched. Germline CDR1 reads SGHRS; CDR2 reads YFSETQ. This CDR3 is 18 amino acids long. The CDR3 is CASSLSPVVAGGVNEQFF. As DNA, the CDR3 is TGCGCCAGCAGCTTGAGCCCGGTGGTGGCGGGGGGCGTCAATGAGCAGTTCTTC.

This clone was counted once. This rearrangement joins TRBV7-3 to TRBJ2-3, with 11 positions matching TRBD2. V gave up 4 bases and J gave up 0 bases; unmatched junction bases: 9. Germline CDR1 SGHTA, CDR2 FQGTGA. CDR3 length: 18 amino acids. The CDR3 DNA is TGTGCCAGCAGCTCCACTAGCGGGGGCAGATCTAGCACAGATACGCAGTATTTT. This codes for CASSSTSGGRSSTDTQYF.

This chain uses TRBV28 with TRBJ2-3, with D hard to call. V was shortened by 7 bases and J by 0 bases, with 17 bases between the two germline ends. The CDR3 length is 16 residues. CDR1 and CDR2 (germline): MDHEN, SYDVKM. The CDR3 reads CASISSLGFSTDTQYF. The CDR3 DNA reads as TGTGCCAGCATATCGAGTCTCGGGTTTAGCACAGATACGCAGTATTTT.

CDR3 sequence (DNA): TGTGCCAGCAGCCCGACAGGGGGTCAAGAATCACCCCTCCACTTT. This sequence encodes CASSPTGGQESPLHF. This chain links TRBV4-2 with TRBJ1-6, with 9 bases aligning to TRBD1. The CDR3 consists of 15 residues. The germline CDR1 and CDR2 sequences are LGHNA and YNFKEQ. V gave up 4 bases and J gave up 10 bases; unmatched junction bases: 8.

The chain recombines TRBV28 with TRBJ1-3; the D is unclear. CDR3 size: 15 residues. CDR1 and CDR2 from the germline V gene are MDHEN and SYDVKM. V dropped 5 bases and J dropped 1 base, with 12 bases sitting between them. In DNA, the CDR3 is TGTGCCAGCAGTCCCCAGGCGGGGTCTGGAAACACCATATATTTT. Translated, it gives CASSPQAGSGNTIYF.

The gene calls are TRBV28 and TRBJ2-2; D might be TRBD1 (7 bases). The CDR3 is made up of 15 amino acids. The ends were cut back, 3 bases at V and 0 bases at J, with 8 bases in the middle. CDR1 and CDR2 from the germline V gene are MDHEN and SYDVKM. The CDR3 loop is CASSFRGANTGELFF. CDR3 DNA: TGTGCCAGCAGTTTCAGGGGGGCGAACACCGGGGAGCTGTTTTTT.

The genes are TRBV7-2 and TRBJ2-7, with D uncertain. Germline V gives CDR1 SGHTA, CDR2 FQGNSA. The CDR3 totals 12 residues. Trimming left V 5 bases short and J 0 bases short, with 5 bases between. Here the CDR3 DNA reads TGTGCCAGCAGCCCCGTCTCCTACGAGCAGTACTTC. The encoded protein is CASSPVSYEQYF.